The 32 T cell receptor beta chains below come from one sample, sequenced in a study of OX40 agonist ivuxolimab in advanced cancers. Generated by immunoSEQ multiplex PCR, the TCRdb table keeps only in-frame clones and is missing some. Of about 35,000 clones listed, just under 80% are singletons. Sample: CD4+ or CD8+ T cells sorted from blood, taken in a trial of the OX40 agonist ivuxolimab. Receptors originate from an adult with an advanced solid tumor such as melanoma, head and neck, liver or kidney cancer.

The V gene is TRBV7-9, the J gene TRBJ1-1; D is uncertain. Germline V lookup: CDR1 SEHNR, CDR2 FQNEAQ (reference sequence). The germline V and J ends were trimmed by 4 bases and 7 bases, with 13 bases remaining between them. The CDR3 is 13 amino acids. The CDR3 is CASSYQNAGEAFF. CDR3 in DNA: TGTGCCAGCAGCTACCAAAATGCGGGTGAAGCTTTCTTT. The full variable domain, its missing parts supplied by reference TRBV7-9 and TRBJ1-1, is DTGVSQNPRHKITKRGQNVTFRCDPISEHNRLYWYRQTLGQGPEFLTYFQNEAQLEKSRLLSDRFSAERPKGSFSTLEIQRTEQGDSAMYLCASSYQNAGEAFFGQGTRLTVV.

The chain combines TRBV18 with TRBJ2-7, with D perhaps given as TRBD1 or TRBD2 (5 bases each). Germline loops: CDR1 KGHSH, CDR2 LQKENI. V lost 6 bases, J lost 1 base, and 13 bases lay in between. CDR3 length: 14 residues. This chain's CDR3 is CASSPGTVSYEQYF. The CDR3 nucleotides are TGTGCCAGCTCCCCTGGGACGGTTTCCTACGAGCAGTACTTC.

The genes are TRBV7-2 and TRBJ2-7, with 9 bases identical to TRBD1. CDR3 size: 15 residues. Germline CDR1 SGHTA, CDR2 FQGNSA. V shed 9 bases, J shed 0 bases, and the junction held 9 bases outside the gene matches. The CDR3 DNA reads as TGTGCCAGTAAAATAGGGGACAGGGCCTCCTACGAGCAGTACTTC. As protein: CASKIGDRASYEQYF.

The rearrangement links TRBV2 to TRBJ1-5, with TRBD1 identical over 12 bases. Germline trimming cut 5 bases from V and 7 bases from J; bases unmatched to any gene: 6. The germline CDR1 and CDR2 sequences are SNHLY and FYNNEI. The CDR3 extends over 15 amino acids. The CDR3 loop reads CASSWDRGLGQPQHF. In DNA, the CDR3 is TGTGCCAGCAGTTGGGACAGGGGGCTTGGCCAGCCCCAGCATTTT.

The CDR3 spells CSVVYYREQYF. The CDR3 bases are TGCAGCGTTGTATACTATCGCGAGCAGTACTTC. V and J are TRBV29-1 and TRBJ2-7, with D unresolved. Germline CDR1 reads SQVTM; CDR2 reads ANQGSEA. CDR3 size: 11 residues. V lost 4 bases, J lost 6 bases, and 10 bases lay in between.

J is TRBJ1-1 and V is TRBV28; D remains ambiguous. The CDR3 covers 13 residues. CDR1 and CDR2 (germline): MDHEN, SYDVKM. V was cut by 3 bases and J by 2 bases, with 7 bases left in between. The CDR3 region has the DNA TGTGCCAGCAGTTTCCTGGATAACACTGAAGCTTTCTTT. Translation gives CASSFLDNTEAFF.

The chain combines TRBV19 with TRBJ1-1; weak D call: TRBD1 (5 bases). The CDR3 covers 14 residues. Germline assignment: CDR1 LNHDA and CDR2 SQIVND (reference sequence). V lost 5 bases to trimming and J lost 3 bases, with 13 bases between them. The CDR3 sequence is CASSFGGFDTEAFF. The CDR3 coding sequence is TGTGCCAGTAGTTTCGGGGGTTTTGACACTGAAGCTTTCTTT.

The rearrangement uses TRBV7-2 and TRBJ2-3; 12 bases agree with TRBD2. CDR1 SGHTA and CDR2 FQGNSA come from the germline V gene. The trim removed 6 bases at V and 4 bases at J, leaving 11 bases unmatched. CDR3 length: 17 residues. In DNA form, the CDR3 reads TGTGCCAGCAGTCCCCTTCCGGGACTAGCGGGTGCAGATACGCAGTATTTT. Protein sequence: CASSPLPGLAGADTQYF.

This clone has a handful of counts. The chain employs TRBV11-1 and TRBJ2-2; D call uncertain. Germline-derived CDR1 and CDR2 are SGHAT and FQDESV (reference sequence). The ends were cut back, 1 base at V and 1 base at J, with 10 bases in the middle. This CDR3 has 16 amino acids. CDR3 protein: CASSLDWSENTGELFF. The CDR3 region has the DNA TGTGCCAGCAGCTTAGACTGGTCCGAGAACACCGGGGAGCTGTTTTTT.

This clone was observed a few times. V is TRBV28 and J is TRBJ1-1, with D uncertain. V was clipped by 2 bases and J by 10 bases, with 5 bases between them. Germline-derived CDR1 and CDR2 are MDHEN and SYDVKM. The CDR3 is 10 residues long. DNA for the CDR3: TGTGCCAGCAGTTTAGAGGTAGCTTTCTTT. It specifies CASSLEVAFF.

The rearrangement uses TRBV2 and TRBJ2-1; D is unclear. V shed 4 bases and J shed 6 bases, with 10 bases lying between them. CDR3 size: 13 residues. Germline CDR1 SNHLY, CDR2 FYNNEI. The CDR3 DNA sequence: TGTGCCAGCAGTGGGAACCCGGGCAATGAGCAGTTCTTC. Translated: CASSGNPGNEQFF.

The genes are TRBV19 and TRBJ1-4, with a possible D match to TRBD1 (5 bases). V shed 7 bases and J shed 3 bases, with 18 bases lying between them. Per the germline V gene, CDR1 is LNHDA and CDR2 is SQIVND (reference sequence). The CDR3 length is 16 residues. CDR3 DNA sequence: TGTGCCAGTACCTATGGAGGGTCGGGACCTAATGAAAAACTGTTTTTT. This encodes CASTYGGSGPNEKLFF.

The rearrangement uses TRBV18 and TRBJ2-1; D is possibly TRBD2 (6 bases). Germline CDR1 is KGHSH and CDR2 is LQKENI. The CDR3 totals 17 residues. Trimming removed 6 bases from V and 0 bases from J, with 18 bases in between. The CDR3 DNA sequence: TGTGCCAGCTCGCGAGTTGCGGGAACCCTCTCCTACAATGAGCAGTTCTTC. It specifies CASSRVAGTLSYNEQFF.

The chain links TRBV6-6 to TRBJ1-5, with TRBD1 as a possible D gene (5 bases). The CDR3 contains 14 residues. Germline assignment: CDR1 MNHNY and CDR2 SVGAGI (reference sequence). V dropped 9 bases and J dropped 0 bases, with 12 bases sitting between them. CDR3 nucleotide sequence: TGTGCCAGTAAGGGACTGAATAGCAATCAGCCCCAGCATTTT. It codes for CASKGLNSNQPQHF.

V and J are TRBV28 and TRBJ1-5, with TRBD1 as a possible D gene (5 bases). The germline V and J ends were trimmed by 5 bases and 1 base, with 12 bases remaining between them. This CDR3 contains 15 residues. Germline V gene lookup returns CDR1 MDHEN and CDR2 SYDVKM. The CDR3 DNA follows: TGTGCCAGCAGTCCCCGGGGGAGCAGCAATCAGCCCCAGCATTTT. Its protein product is CASSPRGSSNQPQHF.

The chain has TRBV10-2 and TRBJ2-7; TRBD1 matches at 7 bases. The V gene's germline CDR1 is WSHSY and CDR2 SAAADI. This CDR3 is 14 amino acids long. V dropped 4 bases and J dropped 0; count of bases not matched to a gene: 3. The CDR3 region has the DNA TGCGCCAGCAGTGGACAGGGAAGCTCCTACGAGCAGTACTTC. Protein sequence: CASSGQGSSYEQYF.

The chain links TRBV4-2 to TRBJ1-4; 9 bases match TRBD1. The CDR3 sequence is 18 residues long. Germline V gene sequence: CDR1 LGHNA, CDR2 YNFKEQ. Trimming at V came to 0 bases and at J to 0 bases, leaving 5 bases not matched to a gene. CDR3 sequence reads: CASSQEGQGGATNEKLFF. The CDR3 DNA reads as TGTGCCAGCAGCCAAGAGGGACAGGGTGGGGCAACTAATGAAAAACTGTTTTTT.

This clone was seen a handful of times. This chain connects TRBV14 to TRBJ2-7, with D unclear. The CDR3 length is 11 residues. Trimming shortened V by 1 base and J by 9 bases, and 7 bases separated the two germline ends. Germline CDR1 is SGHDN and CDR2 is FVKESK. In nucleotides, the CDR3 is TGTGCCAGCAGCCAAGGGTCCCTGCAGTACTTC. Residues: CASSQGSLQYF.

As concerns this clone: In the same sample, other DNA sequences code for this CDR3. The chain employs TRBV7-9 and TRBJ2-3, with D perhaps TRBD1 (5 bases). Germline V gene lookup returns CDR1 SEHNR and CDR2 FQNEAQ (reference sequence). The CDR3 has 14 residues. Trimming removed 2 bases from V and 2 bases from J, with 8 bases in between. The DNA for the CDR3 is TGTGCCAGCAGCTTAACAGGTTCCACAGATACGCAGTATTTT. Its translation: CASSLTGSTDTQYF.

This rearrangement joins TRBV9 to TRBJ1-3, with 9 bases fitting TRBD1. With V trimmed by 3 bases and J by 4 bases, 2 bases remained unmatched. In germline, CDR1 is SGDLS, CDR2 YYNGEE. The CDR3 length is 14 residues. CDR3 sequence reads: CASSADRGGNTIYF. The CDR3 coding sequence is TGTGCCAGCAGCGCCGACAGGGGGGGAAACACCATATATTTT.

This clone is a singleton in its sample. The rearrangement links TRBV19 to TRBJ1-5; D remains ambiguous. From germline, CDR1 is LNHDA and CDR2 SQIVND (reference sequence). CDR3 size: 14 residues. With 7 bases removed from V and 0 bases from J, the gap between germline ends came to 10 bases. CDR3 bases: TGTGCCAGTAATAAGGGAGATAGCAATCAGCCCCAGCATTTT. Its translation is CASNKGDSNQPQHF. The variable domain in full, with the rest retrieved from reference TRBV19 and TRBJ1-5, is DGGITQSPKYLFRKEGQNVTLSCEQNLNHDAMYWYRQDPGQGLRLIYYSQIVNDFQKGDIAEGYSVSREKKESFPLTVTSAQKNPTAFYLCASNKGDSNQPQHFGDGTRLSIL.

The chain is built from TRBV7-6 and TRBJ2-2, with D uncertain. V lost 2 bases to trimming and J lost 3 bases, with 10 bases between them. This CDR3 is 15 amino acids long. The germline V gene has CDR1 SGHVS and CDR2 FNYEAQ. The CDR3 DNA reads TGTGCCAGCAGCTTATCAACGGGTTACACCGGGGAGCTGTTTTTT. The encoded protein is CASSLSTGYTGELFF.

For this clone: The same CDR3 also results from other DNA sequences found in this sample. The CDR3 loop is CASSLVHRGLGELFF. The CDR3, as DNA: TGTGCCAGCAGCTTAGTGCACAGGGGGCTCGGGGAGCTGTTTTTT. The chain employs TRBV7-3 and TRBJ2-2, with 9 bases lining up with TRBD1. Germline CDR1 SGHTA, CDR2 FQGTGA. This CDR3 contains 15 residues. The V gene end was trimmed by 2 bases and the J gene end by 7 bases; junction bases not matched to a gene: 5. Drawing the rest from reference TRBV7-3 and TRBJ2-2, the complete variable domain is GAGVSQTPSNKVTEKGKYVELRCDPISGHTALYWYRQSLGQGPEFLIYFQGTGAADDSGLPNDRFFAVRPEGSVSTLKIQRTERGDSAVYLCASSLVHRGLGELFFGEGSRLTVL.

The chain couples TRBV6-1 to TRBJ1-6, with 7 bases identical to TRBD1. Germline V gene data show CDR1 as MNHNS and CDR2 as SASEGT. The trim removed 4 bases at V and 9 bases at J, leaving 15 bases unmatched. CDR3 length equals 17 residues. The CDR3 is CASSVRGGKYGGSPLHF. Written as DNA, the CDR3 is TGTGCCAGCAGTGTGCGAGGGGGCAAATATGGGGGTTCACCCCTCCACTTT.

The genes are TRBV29-1 and TRBJ2-3; D may be TRBD1 or TRBD2 (5 bases each). V lost 8 bases to trimming and J lost 4 bases, with 16 bases between them. Per the germline V gene, CDR1 is SQVTM and CDR2 is ANQGSEA. The CDR3 extends over 13 amino acids. CDR3 loop: CSSARGRSDTQYF. The CDR3 coding sequence is TGCAGCTCAGCCCGGGGCCGGTCAGATACGCAGTATTTT.

The rearrangement uses TRBV13 and TRBJ2-1; TRBD1 is a possible D gene (8 bases). V was cut by 5 bases and J by 3 bases, with 14 bases left in between. This CDR3 comprises 15 residues. Germline CDR1 is PRHDT and CDR2 is FYEKMQ (reference sequence). CDR3 DNA sequence: TGTGCCAGCAGCGTAACAGGGGGGGGCTACAATGAGCAGTTCTTC. Translated, it gives CASSVTGGGYNEQFF.

The chain employs TRBV19 and TRBJ2-1; 7 nucleotides match TRBD2. The germline CDR1 and CDR2 sequences are LNHDA and SQIVND (reference sequence). The junction had 13 bases not matched to a gene; V was cut back by 5 bases and J by 6 bases. The CDR3 runs to 16 residues. The CDR3 spells CASSLLRSGVRNEQFF. The CDR3 nucleotides are TGTGCCAGTAGTCTGCTAAGGAGCGGGGTCCGCAATGAGCAGTTCTTC.

The V call is TRBV6-5, the J call TRBJ1-3, with D uncertain. V was shortened by 2 bases and J by 4 bases, with 15 bases between the two germline ends. Germline-derived CDR1 and CDR2 are MNHEY and SVGAGI. This CDR3 comprises 16 residues. Written as DNA, the CDR3 is TGTGCCAGCAGTTACACCGGGAAGCTTTCCGGAAACACCATATATTTT. Translating gives CASSYTGKLSGNTIYF.

The chain recombines TRBV28 with TRBJ1-2, with D possibly matching TRBD1 (6 bases). From germline, CDR1 is MDHEN and CDR2 SYDVKM. The V gene lost 4 bases and the J gene lost 4 bases, with 10 bases spanning the gap. The CDR3 runs 13 residues. CDR3 amino acids: CASSSQGTYGYTF. CDR3 in DNA: TGTGCCAGCAGTTCACAGGGAACCTATGGCTACACCTTC.

CDR3 coding DNA: TGTGCCAGCAGTGAAGCTACAGGGACCGGGGAGCTGTTTTTT. Protein sequence: CASSEATGTGELFF. The chain combines TRBV25-1 with TRBJ2-2; tentatively, D is TRBD1 (6 bases). V lost 2 bases and J 5 bases, leaving 9 bases between the germline ends. This CDR3 comprises 14 residues. Germline V gene sequence: CDR1 MGHDK, CDR2 SYGVNS.

V usage is TRBV6-1 and J usage is TRBJ1-5; weak D call: TRBD1 (6 bases). CDR3 length equals 15 residues. Germline values: CDR1 MNHNS, CDR2 SASEGT. V dropped 4 bases and J dropped 2 bases, with 12 bases sitting between them. The CDR3 reads CASSVGPGGNQPQHF. CDR3 bases: TGTGCCAGCAGTGTAGGGCCAGGGGGCAATCAGCCCCAGCATTTT.

The V and J genes are TRBV7-9 and TRBJ1-3; D ambiguous. V was shortened by 6 bases and J by 2 bases, with 14 bases between the two germline ends. The CDR3 consists of 15 residues. Germline V lookup: CDR1 SEHNR, CDR2 FQNEAQ (reference sequence). The CDR3 coding sequence is TGTGCCAGCAGGTACAGCGGCGCGACTGGAAACACCATATATTTT. Amino acid sequence: CASRYSGATGNTIYF.